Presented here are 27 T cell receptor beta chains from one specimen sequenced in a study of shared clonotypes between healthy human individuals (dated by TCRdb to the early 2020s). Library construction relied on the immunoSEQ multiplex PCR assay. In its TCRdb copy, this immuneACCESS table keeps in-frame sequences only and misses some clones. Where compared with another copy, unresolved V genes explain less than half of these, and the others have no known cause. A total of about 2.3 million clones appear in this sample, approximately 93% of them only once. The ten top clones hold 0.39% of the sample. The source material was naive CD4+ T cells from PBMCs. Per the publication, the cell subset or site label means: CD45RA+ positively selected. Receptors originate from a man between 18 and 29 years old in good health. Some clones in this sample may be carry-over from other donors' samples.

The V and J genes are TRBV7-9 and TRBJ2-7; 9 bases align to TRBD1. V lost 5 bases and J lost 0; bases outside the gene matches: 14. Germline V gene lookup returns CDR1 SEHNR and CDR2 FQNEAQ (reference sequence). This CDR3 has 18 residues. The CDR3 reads CASSPGQGLRGPSYEQYF. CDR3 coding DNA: TGTGCCAGCAGCCCCGGACAGGGGTTGAGAGGTCCCTCCTACGAGCAGTACTTC.

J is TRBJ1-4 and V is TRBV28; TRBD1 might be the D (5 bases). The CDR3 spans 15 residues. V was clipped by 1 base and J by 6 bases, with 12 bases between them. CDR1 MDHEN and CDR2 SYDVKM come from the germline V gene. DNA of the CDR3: TGTGCCAGCAGTTTATTCAGGGCTGGGGATGAAAAACTGTTTTTT. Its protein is CASSLFRAGDEKLFF.

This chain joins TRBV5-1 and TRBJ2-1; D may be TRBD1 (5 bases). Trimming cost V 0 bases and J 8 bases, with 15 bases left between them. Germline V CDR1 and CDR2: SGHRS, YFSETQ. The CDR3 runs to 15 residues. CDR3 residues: CASSLAPRVRDEQFF. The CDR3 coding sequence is TGCGCCAGCAGCTTGGCCCCCAGGGTAAGAGATGAGCAGTTCTTC.

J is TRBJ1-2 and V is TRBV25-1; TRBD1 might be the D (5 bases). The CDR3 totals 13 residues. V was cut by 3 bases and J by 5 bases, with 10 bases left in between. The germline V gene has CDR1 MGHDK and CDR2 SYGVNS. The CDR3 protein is CASSEWDWYGYTF. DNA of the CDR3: TGTGCCAGCAGTGAGTGGGACTGGTATGGCTACACCTTC.

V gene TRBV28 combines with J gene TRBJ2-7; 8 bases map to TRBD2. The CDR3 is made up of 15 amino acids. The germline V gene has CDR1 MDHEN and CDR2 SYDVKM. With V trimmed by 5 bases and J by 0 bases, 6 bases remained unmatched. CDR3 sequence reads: CASSKKRGLSYEQYF. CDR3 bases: TGTGCCAGCAGTAAAAAGCGGGGGCTCTCCTACGAGCAGTACTTC.

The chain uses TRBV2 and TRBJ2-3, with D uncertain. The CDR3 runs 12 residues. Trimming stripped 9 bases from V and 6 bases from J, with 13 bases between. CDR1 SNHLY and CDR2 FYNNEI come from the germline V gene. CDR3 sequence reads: CASLSPRDTQYF. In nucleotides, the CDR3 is TGTGCCAGTCTTTCCCCGCGGGATACGCAGTATTTT.

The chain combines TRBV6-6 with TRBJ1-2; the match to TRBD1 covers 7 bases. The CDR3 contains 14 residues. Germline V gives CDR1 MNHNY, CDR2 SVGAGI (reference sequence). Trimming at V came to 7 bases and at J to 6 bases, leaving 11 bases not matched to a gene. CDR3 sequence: CASIKQGSLDGYTF. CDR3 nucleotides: TGTGCCAGCATAAAACAGGGGAGTCTAGATGGCTACACCTTC.

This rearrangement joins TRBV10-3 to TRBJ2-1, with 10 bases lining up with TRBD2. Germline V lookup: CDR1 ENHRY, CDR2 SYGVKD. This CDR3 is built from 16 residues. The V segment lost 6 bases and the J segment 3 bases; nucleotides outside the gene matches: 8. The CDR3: CAIRSDSGRFYNEQFF. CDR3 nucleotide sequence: TGTGCCATCAGATCCGATAGCGGGAGGTTCTACAATGAGCAGTTCTTC.

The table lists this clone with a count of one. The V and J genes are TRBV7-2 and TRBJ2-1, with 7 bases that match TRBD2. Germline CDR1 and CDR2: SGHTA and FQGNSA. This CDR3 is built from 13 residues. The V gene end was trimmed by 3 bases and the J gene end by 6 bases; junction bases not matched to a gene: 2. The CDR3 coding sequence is TGTGCCAGCAGCTTTTCTAGCGGCAATGAGCAGTTCTTC. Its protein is CASSFSSGNEQFF. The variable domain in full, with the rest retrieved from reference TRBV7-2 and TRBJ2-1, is GAGVSQSPSNKVTEKGKDVELRCDPISGHTALYWYRQSLGQGLEFLIYFQGNSAPDKSGLPSDRFSAERTGGSVSTLTIQRTQQEDSAVYLCASSFSSGNEQFFGPGTRLTVL.

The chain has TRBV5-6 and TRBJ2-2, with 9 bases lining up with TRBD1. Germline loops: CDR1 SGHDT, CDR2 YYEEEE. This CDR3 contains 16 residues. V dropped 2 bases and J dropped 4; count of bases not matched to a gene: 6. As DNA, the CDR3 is TGTGCCAGCAGCTTTACAGGGGGCTTGGTCACCGGGGAGCTGTTTTTT. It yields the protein CASSFTGGLVTGELFF. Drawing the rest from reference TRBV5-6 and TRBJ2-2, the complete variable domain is DAGVTQSPTHLIKTRGQQVTLRCSPKSGHDTVSWYQQALGQGPQFIFQYYEEEERQRGNFPDRFSGHQFPNYSSELNVNALLLGDSALYLCASSFTGGLVTGELFFGEGSRLTVL.

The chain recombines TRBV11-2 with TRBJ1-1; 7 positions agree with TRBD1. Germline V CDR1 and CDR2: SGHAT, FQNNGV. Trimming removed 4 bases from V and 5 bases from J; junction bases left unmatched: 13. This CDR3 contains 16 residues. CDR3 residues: CASSSEGGRGRTEAFF. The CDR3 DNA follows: TGTGCCAGCAGCTCTGAGGGGGGAAGGGGGCGTACTGAAGCTTTCTTT.

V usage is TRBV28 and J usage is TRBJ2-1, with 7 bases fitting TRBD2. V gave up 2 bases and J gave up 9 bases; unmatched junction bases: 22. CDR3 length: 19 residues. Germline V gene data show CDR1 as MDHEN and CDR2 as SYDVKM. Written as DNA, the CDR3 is TGTGCCAGCAGTTTAATCCCAAAGGTTGGCGGGAGACTAAAACCTGAGCAGTTCTTC. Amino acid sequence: CASSLIPKVGGRLKPEQFF.

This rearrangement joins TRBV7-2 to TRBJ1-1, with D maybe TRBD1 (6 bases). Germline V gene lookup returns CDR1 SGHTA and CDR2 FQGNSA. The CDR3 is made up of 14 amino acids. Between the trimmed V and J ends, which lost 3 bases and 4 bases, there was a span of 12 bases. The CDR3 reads CASSFRGAGTEAFF. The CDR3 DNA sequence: TGTGCCAGCAGCTTCCGGGGGGCGGGCACTGAAGCTTTCTTT.

This CDR3 reads CASSPRGIGANVLTF. The CDR3 coding sequence is TGTGCCAGCAGCCCCAGGGGGATAGGGGCCAACGTCCTGACTTTC. V is TRBV28 and J is TRBJ2-6; 7 positions match TRBD1. In germline, CDR1 is MDHEN, CDR2 SYDVKM. The CDR3 is made up of 15 amino acids. The junction had 6 bases not matched to a gene; V was cut back by 6 bases and J by 4 bases.

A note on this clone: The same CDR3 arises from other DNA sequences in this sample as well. The CDR3 DNA is TGTGCCAGCTCACCCTTGGGAACCTACGAGCAGTACTTC. Translating gives CASSPLGTYEQYF. The rearrangement joins TRBV18 to TRBJ2-7; D ambiguous. The CDR3 consists of 13 residues. Germline V gene lookup returns CDR1 KGHSH and CDR2 LQKENI. The V gene lost 3 bases and the J gene lost 2 bases, with 8 bases spanning the gap.

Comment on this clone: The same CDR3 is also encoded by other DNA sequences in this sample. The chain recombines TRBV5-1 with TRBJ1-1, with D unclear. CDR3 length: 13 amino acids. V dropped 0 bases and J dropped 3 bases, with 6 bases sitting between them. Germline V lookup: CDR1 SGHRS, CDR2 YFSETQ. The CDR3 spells CASSLGGDTEAFF. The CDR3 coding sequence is TGCGCCAGCAGCTTGGGCGGGGACACTGAAGCTTTCTTT. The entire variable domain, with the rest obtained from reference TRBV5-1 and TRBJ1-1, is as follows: KAGVTQTPRYLIKTRGQQVTLSCSPISGHRSVSWYQQTPGQGLQFLFEYFSETQRNKGNFPGRFSGRQFSNSRSEMNVSTLELGDSALYLCASSLGGDTEAFFGQGTRLTVV.

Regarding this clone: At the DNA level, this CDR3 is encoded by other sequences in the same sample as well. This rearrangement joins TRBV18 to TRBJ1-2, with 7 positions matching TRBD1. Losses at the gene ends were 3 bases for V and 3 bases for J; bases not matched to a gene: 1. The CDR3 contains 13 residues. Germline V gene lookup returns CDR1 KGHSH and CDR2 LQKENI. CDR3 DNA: TGTGCCAGCTCACCCGGGACAGACTATGGCTACACCTTC. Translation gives CASSPGTDYGYTF.

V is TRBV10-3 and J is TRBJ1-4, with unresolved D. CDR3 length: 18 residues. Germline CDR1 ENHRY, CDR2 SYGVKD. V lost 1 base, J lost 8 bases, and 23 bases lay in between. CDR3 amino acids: CAISEFLVTTTRREKLFF. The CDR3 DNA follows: TGTGCCATCAGTGAGTTTTTAGTAACGACTACACGTAGGGAAAAACTGTTTTTT.

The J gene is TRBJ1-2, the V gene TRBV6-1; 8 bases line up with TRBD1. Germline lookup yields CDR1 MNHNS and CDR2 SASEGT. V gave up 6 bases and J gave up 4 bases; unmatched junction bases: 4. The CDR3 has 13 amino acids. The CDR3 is CASRTGVSYGYTF. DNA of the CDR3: TGTGCCAGCAGGACAGGGGTCTCCTATGGCTACACCTTC.

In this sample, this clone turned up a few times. The CDR3 protein is CASSLVHLLIHQPQHF. CDR3 nucleotides: TGTGCCAGCAGTTTGGTACACCTTCTAATACATCAGCCCCAGCATTTT. The chain combines TRBV6-5 with TRBJ1-5; no definite D call. Germline values: CDR1 MNHEY, CDR2 SVGAGI. With 4 bases removed from V and 5 bases from J, the gap between germline ends came to 18 bases. The CDR3 extends over 16 amino acids.

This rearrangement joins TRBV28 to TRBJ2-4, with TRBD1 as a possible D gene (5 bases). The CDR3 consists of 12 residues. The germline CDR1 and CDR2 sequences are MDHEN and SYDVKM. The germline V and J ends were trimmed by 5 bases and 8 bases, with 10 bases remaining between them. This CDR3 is CASSTPRDIQYF. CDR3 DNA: TGTGCCAGCAGTACGCCCAGGGACATTCAGTACTTC.

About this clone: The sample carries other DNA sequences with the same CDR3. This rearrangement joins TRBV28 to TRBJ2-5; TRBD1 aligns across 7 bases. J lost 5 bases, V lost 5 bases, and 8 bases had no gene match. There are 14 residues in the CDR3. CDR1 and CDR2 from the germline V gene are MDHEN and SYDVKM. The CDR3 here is CASSPGQVQETQYF. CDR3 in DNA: TGTGCCAGCAGTCCTGGACAGGTCCAGGAGACCCAGTACTTC.

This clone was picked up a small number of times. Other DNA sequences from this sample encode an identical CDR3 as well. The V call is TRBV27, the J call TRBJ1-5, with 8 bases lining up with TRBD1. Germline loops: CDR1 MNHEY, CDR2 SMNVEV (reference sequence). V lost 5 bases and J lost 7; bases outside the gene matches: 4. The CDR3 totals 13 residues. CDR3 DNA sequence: TGTGCCAGCAGTAGACAGGGGAGACAGCCCCAGCATTTT. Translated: CASSRQGRQPQHF.

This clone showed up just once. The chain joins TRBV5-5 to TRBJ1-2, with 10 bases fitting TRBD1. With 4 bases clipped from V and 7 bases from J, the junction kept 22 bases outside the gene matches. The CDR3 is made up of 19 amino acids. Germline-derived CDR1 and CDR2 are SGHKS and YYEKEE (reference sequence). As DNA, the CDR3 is TGTGCCAGCAGCCCGACCCTCCGGGACAGGGGCTTACGGAGAGGTGGCTACACCTTC. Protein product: CASSPTLRDRGLRRGGYTF.

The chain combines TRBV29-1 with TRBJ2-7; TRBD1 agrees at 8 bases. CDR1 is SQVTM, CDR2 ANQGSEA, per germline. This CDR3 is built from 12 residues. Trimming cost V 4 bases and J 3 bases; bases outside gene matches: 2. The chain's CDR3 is CSVVQGGYEQYF. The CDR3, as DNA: TGCAGCGTTGTACAGGGGGGCTACGAGCAGTACTTC.

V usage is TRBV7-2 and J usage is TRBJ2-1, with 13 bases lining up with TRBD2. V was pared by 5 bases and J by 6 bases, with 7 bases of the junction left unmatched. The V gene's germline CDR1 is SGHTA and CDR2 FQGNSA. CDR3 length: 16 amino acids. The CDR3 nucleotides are TGTGCCAGCAGCCCTGGACTAGCGGGAGTATCCAATGAGCAGTTCTTC. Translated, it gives CASSPGLAGVSNEQFF.

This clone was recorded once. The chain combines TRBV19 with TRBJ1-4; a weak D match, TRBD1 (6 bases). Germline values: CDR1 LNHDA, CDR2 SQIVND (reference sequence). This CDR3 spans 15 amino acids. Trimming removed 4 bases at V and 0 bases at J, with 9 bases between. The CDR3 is CASSKNRATNEKLFF. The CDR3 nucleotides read TGTGCCAGTAGTAAAAACAGGGCAACTAATGAAAAACTGTTTTTT.